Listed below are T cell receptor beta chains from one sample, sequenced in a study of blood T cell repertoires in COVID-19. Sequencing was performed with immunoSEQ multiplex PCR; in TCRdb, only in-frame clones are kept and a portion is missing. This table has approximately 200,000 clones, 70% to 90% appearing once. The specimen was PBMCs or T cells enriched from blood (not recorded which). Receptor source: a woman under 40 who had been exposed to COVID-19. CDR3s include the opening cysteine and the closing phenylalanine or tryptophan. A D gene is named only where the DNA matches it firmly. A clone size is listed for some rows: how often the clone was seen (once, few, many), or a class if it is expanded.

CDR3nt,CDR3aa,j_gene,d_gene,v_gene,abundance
TGCGCCAGCAGATTACTAGCACAGGGGAGCAATGAGCAGTTCTTC,CASRLLAQGSNEQFF,TRBJ2-1,-,TRBV10-2,once
TGCGCCAGCAGCTTGGAGGCTAGCGGGGCGGAGACCCAGTACTTC,CASSLEASGAETQYF,TRBJ2-5,TRBD2,TRBV5-1,-
TGTGCCAGCCAGGGGGACTCTGGAAACACCATATATTTT,CASQGDSGNTIYF,TRBJ1-3,TRBD1,TRBV6-5,-
TGTGCCAGCAGTGCTATCAATCCCGGGGGTGCCGGGGAGCTGTTTTTT,CASSAINPGGAGELFF,TRBJ2-2,-,TRBV2,-
TGCGCCAGCAGCTTGGAGGAGGGCACAGATACGCAGTATTTT,CASSLEEGTDTQYF,TRBJ2-3,-,TRBV5-1,-
TGTGCCAGCAGCGGAAACTTCCGAGACGAGCAGTACTTC,CASSGNFRDEQYF,TRBJ2-7,-,TRBV9,-
TGTGCCAGCACCCTCCCATCGGGGTCTGGAAACACCATATATTTT,CASTLPSGSGNTIYF,TRBJ1-3,-,TRBV19,-
TGTGCCAGCTCCCCTACAGTCTTCTACGAGCAGTACTTC,CASSPTVFYEQYF,TRBJ2-7,-,TRBV18,-
TGTGCCAGCAGTGAAGAGCGGAGATGGAGGTCGGTCGAGCAGTACTTC,CASSEERRWRSVEQYF,TRBJ2-7,-,TRBV6-1,-
TGTGCCAGCAGTGAAATGGATAGCGGGGGTTCATCCGGGGAGCTGTTTTTT,CASSEMDSGGSSGELFF,TRBJ2-2,TRBD2,TRBV6-1,-
TGCGCCAGCAGCGCCGGGACAGGGAGCTACAATGAGCAGTTCTTC,CASSAGTGSYNEQFF,TRBJ2-1,TRBD1,TRBV10-1,-
TGTGCCAGTAGTATGACGCCGGGACAGGGACTCGCAGCTTTCTTT,CASSMTPGQGLAAFF,TRBJ1-1,TRBD1,TRBV19,few
TGTGCCACCAGCGCGGGGCTTTTGGAAAACATTCAGTACTTC,CATSAGLLENIQYF,TRBJ2-4,-,TRBV15,-
TGTGCCAGCAGTTTAACAGGGTTTATTCAGCCCCAGCATTTT,CASSLTGFIQPQHF,TRBJ1-5,-,TRBV27,-
TGCGCCAGCAGCTTGGTTCTGGGCACGGATTCACCCCTCCACTTT,CASSLVLGTDSPLHF,TRBJ1-6,-,TRBV5-1,-
TGTGCCAGCAGTTTTAGGGGGGGGAGAAACACTGAAGCTTTCTTT,CASSFRGGRNTEAFF,TRBJ1-1,-,TRBV27,once
TGTGCCAGCAGCGTAGTGGGGGCTCGAGAGCAGTTCTTC,CASSVVGAREQFF,TRBJ2-1,-,TRBV9,-
TGTGCCAGTACCGGAGGACAGAGCTCTGGAAACACCATATATTTT,CASTGGQSSGNTIYF,TRBJ1-3,-,TRBV19,-
TGTGCCAGCAGTTCCGGGAGCCTAGCTAACTATGGCTACACCTTC,CASSSGSLANYGYTF,TRBJ1-2,-,TRBV6-5,-
TGTGCCAGCAGCTTAGGGGCCGGAAACACCATATATTTT,CASSLGAGNTIYF,TRBJ1-3,-,TRBV11-3,-
TGTGCCAGCACCCGCCCGGACAGGGGGGTCTATGGCTACACCTTC,CASTRPDRGVYGYTF,TRBJ1-2,TRBD1,TRBV11-2,-
TGTGCCAGCGGGACAGGGGGAGACTATAGCAATCAGCCCCAGCATTTT,CASGTGGDYSNQPQHF,TRBJ1-5,TRBD1,TRBV2,-
TGCGCCAGCAGCCAGTCTAGCGGGGGAACCTACAATGAGCAGTTCTTC,CASSQSSGGTYNEQFF,TRBJ2-1,TRBD2,TRBV5-1,-
TGTGCCAGCAGCTTAAATTCAGGCCCCTACGAGCAGTACTTC,CASSLNSGPYEQYF,TRBJ2-7,-,TRBV7-9,-
TGTGCCAGCTCATACGACCGGGGGTCAGATACGCAGTATTTT,CASSYDRGSDTQYF,TRBJ2-3,-,TRBV18,-
TGCGCCAGCAGCAACCTTTTTCTTCGACAGGGCTATGGCTACACCTTC,CASSNLFLRQGYGYTF,TRBJ1-2,TRBD1,TRBV5-1,-
TGCAGCGTTGGGGCAGGGCGGGGAGAGACCCAGTACTTC,CSVGAGRGETQYF,TRBJ2-5,-,TRBV29-1,-
TGCGCCAGCAGTCCGGGACAGGGGTCCTACGAGCAGTACTTC,CASSPGQGSYEQYF,TRBJ2-7,TRBD1,TRBV10-1,-
TGTGCCAGCACCCCTGACGGGACCCGGGGGGCCCACTATGGCTACACCTTC,CASTPDGTRGAHYGYTF,TRBJ1-2,-,TRBV27,-
TGTGCCAGCAGCTTATTAGTCTCCGGGGCCAACGTCCTGACTTTC,CASSLLVSGANVLTF,TRBJ2-6,-,TRBV7-6,once
TGTGCCAGCAGTTTGGCTAGACAGGGTAGAAGGTACGAGCAGTACTTC,CASSLARQGRRYEQYF,TRBJ2-7,TRBD1,TRBV28,-
TGTGCCAGCAGCTTTTGGTTGGGACAGGCCCAATATAGCAATCAGCCCCAGCATTTT,CASSFWLGQAQYSNQPQHF,TRBJ1-5,TRBD1,TRBV7-6,-
TGTGCCAGCAGTTTACAATCCAGGGGGCGGGATGGCTACACCTTC,CASSLQSRGRDGYTF,TRBJ1-2,TRBD1,TRBV28,-
TGTGCCAGTAGTATGGGCCAGAACTATGGCTACACCTTC,CASSMGQNYGYTF,TRBJ1-2,-,TRBV19,-
TGTGCTAGTACTTCCGACGGGCGGGGGAGTTACAATGAGCAGTTCTTC,CASTSDGRGSYNEQFF,TRBJ2-1,TRBD2,TRBV12-5,-
TGCGCCAGCAAACGGACAGCTACCAGCTCCTATAATTCACCCCTCCACTTT,CASKRTATSSYNSPLHF,TRBJ1-6,-,TRBV5-1,-
TGTGCCAGCAGCACCAACAGGGGAGCGGATCAGCCCCAGCATTTT,CASSTNRGADQPQHF,TRBJ1-5,TRBD1,TRBV7-8,-
TGTGCCCGCGGACTCCCGGGGGAGCAGTACTTC,CARGLPGEQYF,TRBJ2-7,-,TRBV30,-
TGTGCCAGTACTTCACAGGGAGTGGGACGGGGCACCATATATTTT,CASTSQGVGRGTIYF,TRBJ1-3,-,TRBV19,-
TGTGCCACCAGTGAAAGGGGTGCTAATGAAAAACTGTTTTTT,CATSERGANEKLFF,TRBJ1-4,-,TRBV24-1,-
TGCGCCAGCAGCCGTGAGCCCCGATCTTACTCTGGAAACACCATATATTTT,CASSREPRSYSGNTIYF,TRBJ1-3,-,TRBV5-1,-
TGCGCCAGCAGCTTGGGACAGGGGCAGCCCCAGCATTTT,CASSLGQGQPQHF,TRBJ1-5,TRBD1,TRBV5-1,-
TGTGCCAGCAGTGAATTGCCCGCCTTCGACAGGGCCGCAAGATTTGGCACTGAAGCTTTCTTT,CASSELPAFDRAARFGTEAFF,TRBJ1-1,TRBD1,TRBV2,-
TGCGCCAGCAGCTTAGGACAGGGGGATAACTATGGCTACACCTTC,CASSLGQGDNYGYTF,TRBJ1-2,TRBD1,TRBV5-1,-
TGTGCCAGTAGTATAGGCGGGGCGAAGAATTCACCCCTCCACTTT,CASSIGGAKNSPLHF,TRBJ1-6,-,TRBV19,-
TGTGCCAGCAGCTCCGGACAGGACAATGAAAAACTGTTTTTT,CASSSGQDNEKLFF,TRBJ1-4,TRBD1,TRBV5-4,-
TGTGCCAGCAGCCTACCCCCTTACGGGGAGCTGTTTTTT,CASSLPPYGELFF,TRBJ2-2,-,TRBV9,few
TGTGCCAGCAGCTTGAGGGGGCTGACCACTGAAGCTTTCTTT,CASSLRGLTTEAFF,TRBJ1-1,TRBD1,TRBV5-5,once
TGTGCCAGCAGCCCATCGGGACACGTTGGGGGCTACACCTTC,CASSPSGHVGGYTF,TRBJ1-2,-,TRBV3-1/TRBV3-2,-
TGTGCCAGCAGTTACGAGGGACAGGGCAATCAGCCCCAGCATTTT,CASSYEGQGNQPQHF,TRBJ1-5,TRBD1,TRBV6-2/TRBV6-3,-
TGTGCCAGCAGCTTAGGACTCACCCGCGATACGCAGTATTTT,CASSLGLTRDTQYF,TRBJ2-3,-,TRBV7-2,-
TGTGCCAGCAGCTTGCAGGGATGGACCGGGGAGCTGTTTTTT,CASSLQGWTGELFF,TRBJ2-2,-,TRBV7-3,-
TGTGCCAGCAGCCAGGGGACATTGAGCTCTGGGGCCAACGTCCTGACTTTC,CASSQGTLSSGANVLTF,TRBJ2-6,-,TRBV5-5,once